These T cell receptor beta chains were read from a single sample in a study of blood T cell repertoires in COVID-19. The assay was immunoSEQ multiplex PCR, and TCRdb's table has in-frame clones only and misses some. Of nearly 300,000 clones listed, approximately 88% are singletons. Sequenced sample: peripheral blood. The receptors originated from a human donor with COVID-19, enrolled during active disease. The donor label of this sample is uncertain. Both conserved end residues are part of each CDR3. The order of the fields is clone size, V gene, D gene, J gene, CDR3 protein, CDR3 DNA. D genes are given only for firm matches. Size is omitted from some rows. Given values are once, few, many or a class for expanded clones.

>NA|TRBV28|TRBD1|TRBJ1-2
CASSQQGAYGYTF
TGTGCCAGCAGCCAACAGGGGGCGTATGGCTACACCTTC
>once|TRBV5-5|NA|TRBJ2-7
CASSWTGFGSGVVEQYF
TGTGCCAGCAGCTGGACAGGATTTGGGTCGGGAGTTGTCGAGCAGTACTTC
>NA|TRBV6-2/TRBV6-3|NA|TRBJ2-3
CASSPQSGDGDTQYF
TGTGCCAGCAGCCCGCAGTCGGGAGACGGAGATACGCAGTATTTT
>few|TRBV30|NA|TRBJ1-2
CASVGRGANYGYTF
TGTGCCTCCGTGGGCAGGGGAGCTAACTATGGCTACACCTTC
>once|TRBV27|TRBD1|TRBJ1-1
CASSLRRQGSTEAFF
TGTGCCAGCAGTTTGAGAAGACAGGGCAGCACTGAAGCTTTCTTT
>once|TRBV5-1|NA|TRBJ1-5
CASSPIPGEGQPQHF
TGCGCCAGCAGCCCCATACCAGGGGAGGGGCAGCCCCAGCATTTT
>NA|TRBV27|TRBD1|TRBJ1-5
CASSPQTGGPNQPQHF
TGTGCCAGCAGTCCGCAGACAGGGGGCCCCAATCAGCCCCAGCATTTT
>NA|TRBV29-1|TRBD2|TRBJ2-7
CSFLGGGHEQYF
TGCAGCTTCCTCGGGGGGGGCCACGAGCAGTACTTC
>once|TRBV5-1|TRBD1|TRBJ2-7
CASSLPSQGDNEQYF
TGCGCCAGCAGCTTGCCATCCCAGGGGGACAACGAGCAGTACTTC
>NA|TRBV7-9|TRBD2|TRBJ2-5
CASRSGLAETQYF
TGTGCCAGCAGGTCGGGACTAGCAGAGACCCAGTACTTC
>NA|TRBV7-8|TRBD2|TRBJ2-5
CASSLLAGGRETQYF
TGTGCCAGCAGCTTATTAGCGGGAGGGCGAGAGACCCAGTACTTC
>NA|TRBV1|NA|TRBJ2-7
CTSSQDRTTRTYEQYF
TGCACCAGCAGCCAAGATCGAACAACACGAACCTACGAGCAGTACTTC
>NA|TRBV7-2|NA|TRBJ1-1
CASRPTVNTEAFF
TGTGCCAGCAGACCTACAGTGAACACTGAAGCTTTCTTT
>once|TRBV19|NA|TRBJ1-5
CASQVTNQPQHF
TGTGCCAGTCAGGTCACGAATCAGCCCCAGCATTTT
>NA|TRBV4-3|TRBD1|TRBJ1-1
CASSQTWDSTEAFF
TGCGCCAGCAGCCAAACCTGGGACAGCACTGAAGCTTTCTTT
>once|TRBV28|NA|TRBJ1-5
CAIGGPNQPQHF
TGTGCCATCGGTGGGCCGAATCAGCCCCAGCATTTT
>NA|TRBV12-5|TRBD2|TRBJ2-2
CASVLAFGGGTSGTHKAAGELFF
TGTGCTAGTGTTTTAGCGTTTGGGGGAGGGACTAGCGGGACTCACAAGGCGGCCGGGGAGCTGTTTTTT
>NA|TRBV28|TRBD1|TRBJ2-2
CASSRSQTGGNTGELFF
TGTGCCAGCAGTCGCTCTCAGACAGGGGGTAACACCGGGGAGCTGTTTTTT
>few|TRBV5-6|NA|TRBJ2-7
CASSLNGQFPYEQYF
TGTGCCAGCAGCCTAAACGGACAGTTCCCCTACGAGCAGTACTTC
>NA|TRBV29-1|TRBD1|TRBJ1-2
CSVPKGQGRGYTF
TGCAGCGTCCCTAAGGGACAGGGACGTGGCTACACCTTC
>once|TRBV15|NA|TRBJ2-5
CATSRGRDSDETQYF
TGTGCCACCAGCAGAGGTCGGGATAGCGATGAGACCCAGTACTTC
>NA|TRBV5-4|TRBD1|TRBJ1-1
CASSLGQGAPNTEAFF
TGTGCCAGCAGCTTGGGGCAGGGGGCTCCTAACACTGAAGCTTTCTTT
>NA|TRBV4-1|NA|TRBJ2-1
CASSQDPNSEQFF
TGCGCCAGCAGCCAAGATCCCAATAGTGAGCAGTTCTTC
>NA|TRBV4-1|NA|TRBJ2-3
CASSLLSRFTDTQYF
TGCGCCAGCAGCCTCCTCTCGCGATTCACAGATACGCAGTATTTT
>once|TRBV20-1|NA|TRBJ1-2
CSARVRRGYTF
TGCAGTGCTAGAGTAAGGAGGGGCTACACCTTC
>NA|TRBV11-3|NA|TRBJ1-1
CASSLDRSEAFF
TGTGCCAGCAGCCTTGACAGGAGTGAAGCTTTCTTT
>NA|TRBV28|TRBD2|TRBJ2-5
CASSPLAGLLAEGQETQYF
TGTGCCAGCAGTCCACTTGCCGGATTACTAGCGGAGGGTCAGGAGACCCAGTACTTC
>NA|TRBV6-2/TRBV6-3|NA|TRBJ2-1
CASSSSGRKYNEQFF
TGTGCCAGCAGTTCCAGCGGGCGTAAATACAATGAGCAGTTCTTC
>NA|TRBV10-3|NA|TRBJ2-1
CAISERELGEQFF
TGTGCCATCAGTGAGCGGGAGTTAGGTGAGCAGTTCTTC
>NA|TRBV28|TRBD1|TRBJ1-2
CASSPSLGQGAGYTF
TGTGCCAGCAGTCCTTCGTTGGGACAGGGAGCAGGCTACACCTTC
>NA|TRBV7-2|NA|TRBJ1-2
CASSLAVQGEYGYTF
TGTGCCAGCAGCTTAGCGGTTCAGGGTGAATATGGCTACACCTTC
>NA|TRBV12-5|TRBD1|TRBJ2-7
CASGLVIRDRVLYEQYF
TGTGCTAGTGGTTTGGTCATCCGGGACAGGGTCCTATACGAGCAGTACTTC
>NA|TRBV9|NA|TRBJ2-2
CASSVAWASRTGELFF
TGTGCCAGCAGCGTAGCTTGGGCTAGCAGGACCGGGGAGCTGTTTTTT
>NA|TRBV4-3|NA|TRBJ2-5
CASSGMAGFGETQYF
TGCGCCAGCAGCGGAATGGCAGGGTTCGGAGAGACCCAGTACTTC
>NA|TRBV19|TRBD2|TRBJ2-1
CASSPLGLAGREQFF
TGTGCCAGTAGTCCCCTAGGACTAGCGGGACGGGAGCAGTTCTTC
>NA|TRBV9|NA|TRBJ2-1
CASSGVTGGGEQFF
TGTGCCAGCAGCGGGGTGACTGGAGGAGGGGAGCAGTTCTTC
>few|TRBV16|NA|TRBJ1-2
CASSQEMKGYTF
TGTGCCAGCAGCCAAGAGATGAAAGGCTACACCTTC
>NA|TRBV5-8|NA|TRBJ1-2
CASSQIPDSYGYTF
TGTGCCAGCAGCCAAATACCGGACAGCTATGGCTACACCTTC
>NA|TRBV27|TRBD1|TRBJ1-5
CASSQGQGAGNQPQHF
TGTGCCAGCAGCCAAGGACAGGGGGCGGGCAATCAGCCCCAGCATTTT
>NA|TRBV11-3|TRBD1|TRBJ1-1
CASSFDRATEAFF
TGTGCCAGCAGCTTTGACAGGGCCACTGAAGCTTTCTTT
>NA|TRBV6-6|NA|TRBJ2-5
CASQWGRETQYF
TGTGCCAGCCAGTGGGGGCGGGAGACCCAGTACTTC
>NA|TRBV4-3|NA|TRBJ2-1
CASSVAVNLNEQFF
TGCGCCAGCAGCGTAGCGGTAAACCTCAATGAGCAGTTCTTC
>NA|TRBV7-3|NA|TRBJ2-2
CASSLAGPNTGELFF
TGTGCCAGCAGCTTAGCAGGTCCGAACACCGGGGAGCTGTTTTTT
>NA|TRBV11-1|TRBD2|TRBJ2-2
CASSRLAGVPGELFF
TGTGCCAGCAGCAGACTAGCGGGAGTTCCGGGGGAGCTGTTTTTT
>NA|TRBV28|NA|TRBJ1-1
CASSFGSWGDRDTEAFF
TGTGCCAGCAGCTTTGGGAGCTGGGGGGACCGGGACACTGAAGCTTTCTTT
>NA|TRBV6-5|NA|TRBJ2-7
CASSYTGVQQLEQYF
TGTGCCAGCAGTTACACAGGCGTCCAGCAATTGGAGCAGTACTTC
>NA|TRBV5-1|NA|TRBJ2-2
CASSRAGNVETGELFF
TGCGCCAGCAGCCGAGCAGGGAATGTAGAAACCGGGGAGCTGTTTTTT
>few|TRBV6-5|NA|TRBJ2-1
CASRVAAGYVNEQFF
TGTGCCAGCAGAGTAGCGGCAGGATACGTCAATGAGCAGTTCTTC
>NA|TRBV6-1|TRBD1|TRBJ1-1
CASSEVGPGGNTEAFF
TGTGCCAGCAGTGAAGTCGGGCCAGGGGGGAACACTGAAGCTTTCTTT
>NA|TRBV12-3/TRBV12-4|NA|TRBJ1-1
CASSRQTNTEAFF
TGTGCCAGCAGTCGACAGACTAACACTGAAGCTTTCTTT
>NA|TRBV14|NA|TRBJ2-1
CASSQRQDFYNEQFF
TGTGCCAGCAGCCAACGACAGGATTTCTACAATGAGCAGTTCTTC
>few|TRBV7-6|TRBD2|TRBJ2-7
CASSRLAGEYEQYF
TGTGCCAGCAGCCGTTTAGCGGGAGAGTACGAGCAGTACTTC
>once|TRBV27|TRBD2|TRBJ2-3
CASSGVGRAGDTQYF
TGTGCCAGCTCCGGCGTGGGGAGGGCAGGAGATACGCAGTATTTT
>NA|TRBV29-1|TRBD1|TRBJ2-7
CSVAGQAVGEQYF
TGCAGCGTTGCAGGACAGGCCGTGGGGGAGCAGTACTTC
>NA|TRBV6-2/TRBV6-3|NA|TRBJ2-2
CASSRTENTGELFF
TGTGCCAGCAGCAGGACAGAGAACACCGGGGAGCTGTTTTTT